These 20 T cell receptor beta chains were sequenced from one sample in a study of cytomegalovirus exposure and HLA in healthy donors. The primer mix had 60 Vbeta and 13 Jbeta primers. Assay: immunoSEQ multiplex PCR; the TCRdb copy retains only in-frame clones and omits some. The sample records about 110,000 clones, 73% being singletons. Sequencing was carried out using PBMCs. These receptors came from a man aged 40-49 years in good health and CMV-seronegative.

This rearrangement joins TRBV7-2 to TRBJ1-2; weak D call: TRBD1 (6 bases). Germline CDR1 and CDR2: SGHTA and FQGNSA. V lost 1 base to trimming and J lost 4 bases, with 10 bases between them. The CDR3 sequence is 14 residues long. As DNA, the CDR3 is TGTGCCAGCAGCTTAGGACCACAGGGCTATGGCTACACCTTC. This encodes CASSLGPQGYGYTF. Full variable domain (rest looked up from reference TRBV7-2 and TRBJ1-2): GAGVSQSPSNKVTEKGKDVELRCDPISGHTALYWYRQSLGQGLEFLIYFQGNSAPDKSGLPSDRFSAERTGGSVSTLTIQRTQQEDSAVYLCASSLGPQGYGYTFGSGTRLTVV.

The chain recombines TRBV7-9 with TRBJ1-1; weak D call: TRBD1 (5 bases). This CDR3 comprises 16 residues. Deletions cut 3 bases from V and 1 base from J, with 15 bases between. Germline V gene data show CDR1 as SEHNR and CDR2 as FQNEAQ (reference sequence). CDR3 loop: CASSLGMGRGNTEAFF. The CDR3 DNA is TGTGCCAGCAGCTTGGGGATGGGGAGGGGGAACACTGAAGCTTTCTTT.

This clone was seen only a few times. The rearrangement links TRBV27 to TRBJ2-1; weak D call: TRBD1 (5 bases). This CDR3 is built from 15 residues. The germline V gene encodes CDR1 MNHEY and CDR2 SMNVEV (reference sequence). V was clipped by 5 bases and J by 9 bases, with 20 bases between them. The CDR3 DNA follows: TGTGCCAGCAGTGCTGCCAGGGCATATGGGATTGAGCAGTTCTTC. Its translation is CASSAARAYGIEQFF.

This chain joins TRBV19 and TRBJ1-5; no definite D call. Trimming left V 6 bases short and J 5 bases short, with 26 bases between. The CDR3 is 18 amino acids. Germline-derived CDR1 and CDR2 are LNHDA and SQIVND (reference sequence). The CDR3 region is CASSRLVRVEERDQPQHF. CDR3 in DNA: TGTGCCAGTAGCCGACTGGTACGGGTTGAGGAGAGAGATCAGCCCCAGCATTTT.

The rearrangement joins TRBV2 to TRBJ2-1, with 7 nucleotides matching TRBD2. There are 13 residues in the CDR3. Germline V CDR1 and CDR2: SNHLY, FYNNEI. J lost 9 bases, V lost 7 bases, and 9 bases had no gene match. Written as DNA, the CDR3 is TGTGCCAGCATTAGCAGCGGGGTTGGTGAGCAGTTCTTC. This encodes CASISSGVGEQFF.

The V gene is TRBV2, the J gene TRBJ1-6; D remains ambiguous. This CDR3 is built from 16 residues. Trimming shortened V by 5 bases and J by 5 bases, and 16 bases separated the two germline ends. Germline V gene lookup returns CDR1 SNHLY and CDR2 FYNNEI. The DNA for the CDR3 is TGTGCCAGCAGTCGAGGCAGCCCGGCGGATAATTCACCCCTCCACTTT. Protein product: CASSRGSPADNSPLHF. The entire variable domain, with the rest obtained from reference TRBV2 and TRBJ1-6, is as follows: EPEVTQTPSHQVTQMGQEVILRCVPISNHLYFYWYRQILGQKVEFLVSFYNNEISEKSEIFDDQFSVERPDGSNFTLKIRSTKLEDSAMYFCASSRGSPADNSPLHFGNGTRLTVT.

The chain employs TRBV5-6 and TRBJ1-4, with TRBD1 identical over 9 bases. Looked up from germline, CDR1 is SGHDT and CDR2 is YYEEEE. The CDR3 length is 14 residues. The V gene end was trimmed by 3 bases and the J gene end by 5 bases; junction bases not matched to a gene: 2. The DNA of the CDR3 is TGTGCCAGCAGCTGGGACAGGGCGAATGAAAAACTGTTTTTT. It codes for CASSWDRANEKLFF. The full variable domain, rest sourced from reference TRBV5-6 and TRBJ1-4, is DAGVTQSPTHLIKTRGQQVTLRCSPKSGHDTVSWYQQALGQGPQFIFQYYEEEERQRGNFPDRFSGHQFPNYSSELNVNALLLGDSALYLCASSWDRANEKLFFGSGTQLSVL.

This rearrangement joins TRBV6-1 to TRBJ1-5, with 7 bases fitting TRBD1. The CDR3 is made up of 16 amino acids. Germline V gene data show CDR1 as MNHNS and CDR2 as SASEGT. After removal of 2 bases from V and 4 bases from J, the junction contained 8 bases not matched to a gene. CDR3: CASSEYGQGENQPQHF. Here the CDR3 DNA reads TGTGCCAGCAGTGAATACGGGCAGGGGGAAAATCAGCCCCAGCATTTT.

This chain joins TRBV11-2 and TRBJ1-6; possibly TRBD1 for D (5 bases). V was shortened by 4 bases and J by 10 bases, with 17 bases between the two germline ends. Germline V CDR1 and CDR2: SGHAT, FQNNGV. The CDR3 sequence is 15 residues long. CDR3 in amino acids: CASSSSLGGGSPLHF. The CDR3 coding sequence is TGTGCCAGCAGCTCCTCCTTGGGGGGTGGATCACCCCTCCACTTT.

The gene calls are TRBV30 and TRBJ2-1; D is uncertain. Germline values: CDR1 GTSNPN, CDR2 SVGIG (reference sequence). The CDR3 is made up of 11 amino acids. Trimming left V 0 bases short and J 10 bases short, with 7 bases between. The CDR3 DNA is TGTGCCTGGAGTGTTTCTAAAGAGCAGTTCTTC. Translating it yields CAWSVSKEQFF.

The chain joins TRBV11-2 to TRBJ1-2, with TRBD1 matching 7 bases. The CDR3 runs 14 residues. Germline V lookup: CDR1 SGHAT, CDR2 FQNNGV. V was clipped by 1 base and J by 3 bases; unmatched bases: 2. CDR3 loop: CASSLGQGDYGYTF. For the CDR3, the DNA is TGTGCCAGCAGCTTAGGTCAGGGGGACTATGGCTACACCTTC.

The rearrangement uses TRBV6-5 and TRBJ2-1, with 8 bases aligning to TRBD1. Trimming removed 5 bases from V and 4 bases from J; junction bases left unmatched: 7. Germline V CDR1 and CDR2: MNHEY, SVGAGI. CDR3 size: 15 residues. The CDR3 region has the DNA TGTGCCAGCAGTCCGGACAGGGAAAGGTACAATGAGCAGTTCTTC. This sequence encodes CASSPDRERYNEQFF.

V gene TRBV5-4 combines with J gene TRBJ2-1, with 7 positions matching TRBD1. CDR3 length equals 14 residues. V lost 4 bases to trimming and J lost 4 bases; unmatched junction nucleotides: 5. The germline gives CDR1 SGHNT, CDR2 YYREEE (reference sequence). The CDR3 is CASSIGTAYNEQFF. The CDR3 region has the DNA TGTGCCAGCAGCATCGGGACAGCATACAATGAGCAGTTCTTC.

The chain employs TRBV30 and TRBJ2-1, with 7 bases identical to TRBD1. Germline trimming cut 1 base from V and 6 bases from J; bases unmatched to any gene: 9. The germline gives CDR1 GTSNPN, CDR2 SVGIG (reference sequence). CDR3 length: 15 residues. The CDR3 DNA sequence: TGTGCCTGGAGTGCCGACAGGGCGGTCGGCAATGAGCAGTTCTTC. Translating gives CAWSADRAVGNEQFF. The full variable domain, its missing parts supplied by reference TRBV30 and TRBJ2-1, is SQTIHQWPATLVQPVGSPLSLECTVEGTSNPNLYWYRQAAGRGLQLLFYSVGIGQISSEVPQNLSASRPQDRQFILSSKKLLLSDSGFYLCAWSADRAVGNEQFFGPGTRLTVL.

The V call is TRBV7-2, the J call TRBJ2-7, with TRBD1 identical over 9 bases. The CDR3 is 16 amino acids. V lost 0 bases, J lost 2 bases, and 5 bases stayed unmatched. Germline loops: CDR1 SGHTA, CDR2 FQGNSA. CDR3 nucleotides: TGTGCCAGCAGCTTAGCCGGGACAGGGTTCCCCTACGAGCAGTACTTC. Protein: CASSLAGTGFPYEQYF.

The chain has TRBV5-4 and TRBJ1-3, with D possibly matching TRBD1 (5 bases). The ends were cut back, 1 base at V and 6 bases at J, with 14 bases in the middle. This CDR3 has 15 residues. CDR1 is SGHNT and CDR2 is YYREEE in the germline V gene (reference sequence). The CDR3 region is CASSLKTAKLNTIYF. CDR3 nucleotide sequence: TGTGCCAGCAGCTTGAAGACAGCAAAGTTAAACACCATATATTTT.

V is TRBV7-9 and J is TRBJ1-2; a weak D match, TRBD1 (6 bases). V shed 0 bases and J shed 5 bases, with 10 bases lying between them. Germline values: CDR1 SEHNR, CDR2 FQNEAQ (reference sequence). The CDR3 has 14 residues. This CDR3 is CASSLADRRYGYTF. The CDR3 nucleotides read TGTGCCAGCAGCTTAGCAGACAGGCGATATGGCTACACCTTC.

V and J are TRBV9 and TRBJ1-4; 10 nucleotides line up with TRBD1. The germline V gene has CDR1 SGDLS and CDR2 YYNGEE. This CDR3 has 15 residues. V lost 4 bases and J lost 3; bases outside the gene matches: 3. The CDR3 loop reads CASSSGQGANEKLFF. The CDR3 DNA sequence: TGTGCCAGCAGCTCCGGACAGGGGGCTAATGAAAAACTGTTTTTT.

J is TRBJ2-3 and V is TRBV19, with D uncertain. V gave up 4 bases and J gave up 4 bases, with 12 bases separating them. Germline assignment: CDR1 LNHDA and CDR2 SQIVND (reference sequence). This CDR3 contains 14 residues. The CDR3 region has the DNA TGTGCCAGTAGTAGGGCGAGAGAATCAGATACGCAGTATTTT. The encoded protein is CASSRARESDTQYF.

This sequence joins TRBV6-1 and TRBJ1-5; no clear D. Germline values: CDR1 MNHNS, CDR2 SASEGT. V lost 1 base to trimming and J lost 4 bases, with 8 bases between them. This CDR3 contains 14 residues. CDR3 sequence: CASSEVWPNQPQHF. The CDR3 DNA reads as TGTGCCAGCAGTGAAGTTTGGCCAAATCAGCCCCAGCATTTT.